This entry describes one T cell receptor beta chain. Sequencing used immunoSEQ multiplex PCR; TCRdb keeps in-frame clones, though not all of them. Here the sample spans approximately 660,000 clones, approximately 87% being singletons. This entry belongs to a study of shared T cell receptors in the human thymus. The CDR3 spans 18 residues. The J segment lost 0 bases and the V segment lost 5 bases, leaving 14 bases of the junction unmatched. Looked up from germline, CDR1 is SQVTM and CDR2 is ANQGSEA. These data also formed part of another study, on human thymus T cells. That report notes: Infants, healthy and Finnish, who were having corrective surgery for congenital heart defects served as donors. Thymus tissue for the work was resected from patients undergoing corrective heart surgery. Thymic and blood repertoires appeared to carry a bias in their V and J gene usage. Unrelated people showed highly overlapping thymic repertoires, related research reported.

The source is a boy younger than two with a congenital heart defect. The source material was thymocytes. The chain combines TRBV29-1 with TRBJ2-7, with 12 positions matching TRBD2. The CDR3 protein is CSVLTGPGLAGFSYEQYF. The CDR3 nucleotides are TGCAGCGTTCTGACCGGCCCGGGACTAGCGGGCTTCTCCTACGAGCAGTACTTC.